This T cell receptor beta chain appears in the sequencing data of a study of T cell repertoires in aging, cancer and after chemotherapy. Overall study: Glioblastoma patients receiving temozolomide-based therapy gave paired samples before and after chemotherapy. The whole study produced a dataset of millions of TCR reads.

This CDR3 has 13 residues. Germline V lookup: CDR1 MNHEY, CDR2 SMNVEV (reference sequence). The ends were cut back, 4 bases at V and 8 bases at J, with 11 bases in the middle. Peripheral blood genomic DNA, not sorted cells or RNA, was the template. For this clonotype: The antigen remains unidentified.

Overall study findings and caveats: Untreated cancer patients had significantly lower blood TCR diversity than age-matched healthy donors. Immunological memory after chemotherapy cannot be judged from the repertoire data.

Multiplex touch-down PCR with TRB-A/B primers amplified rearranged V-D-J TRB sequences. TCRdb ran MiXCR on the multiplex PCR reads and lists one entry per CDR3 protein. The data hold nearly 2,500 distinct CDR3 sequences, with about 24% observed a single time. The source is a human donor with a solid tumor. The chain combines TRBV27 with TRBJ1-4; D remains ambiguous. Input material: blood. CDR3 in DNA: TGTGCCAGCAGTTGGAGGGAGGGCGAAAAACTGTTTTTT. Protein product: CASSWREGEKLFF.